This TCR beta chain was profiled in a study of blood T cells in healthy people across ages. A remark on this clonotype: What it recognizes is unknown.

It was with a sample-barcoded 5' primer and a J-beta primer mix that a second PCR of roughly 6 to 12 cycles was run. Per sample, CDR3-containing paired-end reads numbered at least 2.5 million. From the 5' RACE reads, TCRdb called clonotypes with MiXCR, one entry per CDR3 protein. The repertoire consists of approximately 800,000 distinct CDR3 sequences, with roughly 25% occurring once and the leading ten covering under 4.5%. General study results and limits: Diversity figures derived from one million T cells were judged to underestimate the true value.

Collection of around 10 milliliters of peripheral blood was performed for each donor. CDR3 length: 13 residues. After removal of 3 bases from V and 4 bases from J, the junction contained 2 bases not matched to a gene. Per germline, CDR1 DFQATT and CDR2 SNEGSKA (reference sequence). Another study also made use of these data, one on T cells of mothers and their children.

The sequenced material came from blood. The chain links TRBV20-1 to TRBJ2-2; TRBD1 agrees at 7 bases. The TCR comes from a boy younger than 18 in good health. The CDR3 loop is CSASDRVTGELFF. The CDR3 coding sequence is TGCAGTGCTAGCGACAGGGTCACCGGGGAGCTGTTTTTT.